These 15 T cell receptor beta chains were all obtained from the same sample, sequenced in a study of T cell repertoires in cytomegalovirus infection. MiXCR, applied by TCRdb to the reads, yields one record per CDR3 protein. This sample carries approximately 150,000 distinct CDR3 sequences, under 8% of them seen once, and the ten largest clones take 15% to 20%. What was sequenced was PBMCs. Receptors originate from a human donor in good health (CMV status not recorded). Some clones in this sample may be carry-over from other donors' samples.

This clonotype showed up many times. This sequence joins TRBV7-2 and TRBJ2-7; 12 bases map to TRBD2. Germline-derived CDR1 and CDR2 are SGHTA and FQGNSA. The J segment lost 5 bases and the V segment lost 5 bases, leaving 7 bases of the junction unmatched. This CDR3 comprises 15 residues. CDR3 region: CASSITSGGLNEQYF. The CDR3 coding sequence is TGTGCCAGCAGCATTACTAGCGGGGGGCTGAACGAGCAGTACTTC.

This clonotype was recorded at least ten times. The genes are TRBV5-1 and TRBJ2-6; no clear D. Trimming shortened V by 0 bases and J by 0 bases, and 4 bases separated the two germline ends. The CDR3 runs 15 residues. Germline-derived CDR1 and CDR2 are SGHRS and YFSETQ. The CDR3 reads CASSLDGSGANVLTF. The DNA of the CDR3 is TGCGCCAGCAGCTTGGATGGCTCTGGGGCCAACGTCCTGACTTTC.

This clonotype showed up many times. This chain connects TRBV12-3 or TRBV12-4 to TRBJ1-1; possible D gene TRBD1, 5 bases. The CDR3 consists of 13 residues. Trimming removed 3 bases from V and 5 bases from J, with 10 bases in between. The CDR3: CASSLGGTTEAFF. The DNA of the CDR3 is TGTGCCAGCAGTTTGGGGGGGACGACTGAAGCTTTCTTT.

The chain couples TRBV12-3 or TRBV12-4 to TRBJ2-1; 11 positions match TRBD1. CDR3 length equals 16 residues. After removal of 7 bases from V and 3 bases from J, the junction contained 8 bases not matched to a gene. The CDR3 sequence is CASNPGTGGNYNEQFF. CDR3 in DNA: TGTGCCAGCAATCCCGGGACAGGGGGTAACTACAATGAGCAGTTCTTC.

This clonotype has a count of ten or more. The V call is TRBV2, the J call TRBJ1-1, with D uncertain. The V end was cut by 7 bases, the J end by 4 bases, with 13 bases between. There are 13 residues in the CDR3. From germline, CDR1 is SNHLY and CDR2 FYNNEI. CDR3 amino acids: CASTGNLGTEAFF. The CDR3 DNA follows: TGTGCCAGCACGGGGAATTTAGGCACTGAAGCTTTCTTT.

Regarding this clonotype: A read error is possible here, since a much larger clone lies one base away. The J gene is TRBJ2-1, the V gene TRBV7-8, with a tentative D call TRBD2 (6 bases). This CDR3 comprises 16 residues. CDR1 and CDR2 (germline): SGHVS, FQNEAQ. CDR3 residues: CASSLWRGASYNGQFF. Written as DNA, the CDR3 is TGTGCCAGCAGCTTATGGCGGGGAGCCTCCTACAATGGGCAGTTCTTC. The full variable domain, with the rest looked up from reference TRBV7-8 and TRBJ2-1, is GAGVSQSPRYKVAKRGQDVALRCDPISGHVSLFWYQQALGQGPEFLTYFQNEAQLDKSGLPSDRFFAERPEGSVSTLKIQRTQQEDSAVYLCASSLWRGASYNGQFFGPGTRLTVL.

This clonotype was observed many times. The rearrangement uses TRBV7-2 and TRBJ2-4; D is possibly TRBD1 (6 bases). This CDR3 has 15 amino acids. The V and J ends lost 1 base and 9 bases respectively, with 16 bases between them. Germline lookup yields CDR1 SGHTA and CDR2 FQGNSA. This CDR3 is CASSLEPALGGIQYF. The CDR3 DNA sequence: TGTGCCAGCAGCTTAGAACCGGCCTTAGGGGGCATTCAGTACTTC.

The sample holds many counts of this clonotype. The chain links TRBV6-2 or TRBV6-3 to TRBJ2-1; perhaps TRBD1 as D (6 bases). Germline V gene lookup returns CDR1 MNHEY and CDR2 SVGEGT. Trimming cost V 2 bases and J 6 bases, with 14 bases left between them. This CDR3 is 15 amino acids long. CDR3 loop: CASSYGQGPGNEQFF. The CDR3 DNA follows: TGTGCCAGCAGTTACGGTCAGGGGCCCGGCAATGAGCAGTTCTTC.

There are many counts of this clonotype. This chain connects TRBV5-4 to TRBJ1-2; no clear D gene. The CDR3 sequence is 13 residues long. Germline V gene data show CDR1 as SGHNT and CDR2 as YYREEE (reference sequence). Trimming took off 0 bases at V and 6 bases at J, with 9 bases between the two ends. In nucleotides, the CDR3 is TGTGCCAGCAGCTTGGACGTGAAAGATGGCTACACCTTC. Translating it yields CASSLDVKDGYTF.

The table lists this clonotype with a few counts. CDR3 residues: CASSSQRTEQYF. The CDR3 DNA reads TGTGCCAGCAGCTCACAGCGTACCGAGCAGTACTTC. J is TRBJ2-7 and V is TRBV7-9; the D is unclear. The CDR3 loop spans 12 amino acids. The V and J ends lost 4 bases and 6 bases respectively, with 10 bases between them. Germline V gene data show CDR1 as SEHNR and CDR2 as FQNEAQ (reference sequence).

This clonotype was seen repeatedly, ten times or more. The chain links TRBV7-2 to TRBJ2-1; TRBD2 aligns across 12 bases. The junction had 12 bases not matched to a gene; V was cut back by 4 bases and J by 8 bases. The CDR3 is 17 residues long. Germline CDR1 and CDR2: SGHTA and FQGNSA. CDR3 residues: CASSSTSGGLHTYEQFF. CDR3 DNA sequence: TGTGCCAGCAGCTCGACTAGCGGGGGCCTCCACACATATGAGCAGTTCTTC.

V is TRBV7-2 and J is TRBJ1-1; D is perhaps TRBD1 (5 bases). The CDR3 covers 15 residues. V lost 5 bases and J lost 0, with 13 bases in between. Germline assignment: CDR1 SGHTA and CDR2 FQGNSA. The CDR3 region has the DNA TGTGCCAGCAGCCTGTCGACAGTCATGAACACTGAAGCTTTCTTT. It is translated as CASSLSTVMNTEAFF. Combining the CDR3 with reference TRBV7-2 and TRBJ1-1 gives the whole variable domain GAGVSQSPSNKVTEKGKDVELRCDPISGHTALYWYRQSLGQGLEFLIYFQGNSAPDKSGLPSDRFSAERTGGSVSTLTIQRTQQEDSAVYLCASSLSTVMNTEAFFGQGTRLTVV.

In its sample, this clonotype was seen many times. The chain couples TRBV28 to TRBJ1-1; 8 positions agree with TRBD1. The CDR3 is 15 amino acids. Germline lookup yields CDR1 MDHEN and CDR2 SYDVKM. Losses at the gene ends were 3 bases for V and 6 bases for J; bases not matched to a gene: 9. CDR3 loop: CASSFQGAVRAEAFF. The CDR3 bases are TGTGCCAGCAGTTTTCAGGGGGCCGTACGGGCTGAAGCTTTCTTT.

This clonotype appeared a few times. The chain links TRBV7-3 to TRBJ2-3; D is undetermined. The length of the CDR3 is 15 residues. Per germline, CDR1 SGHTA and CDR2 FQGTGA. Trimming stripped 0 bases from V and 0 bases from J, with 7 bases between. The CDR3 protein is CASSLTSHSTDTQYF. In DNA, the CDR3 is TGTGCCAGCAGCTTAACCTCCCATAGCACAGATACGCAGTATTTT.

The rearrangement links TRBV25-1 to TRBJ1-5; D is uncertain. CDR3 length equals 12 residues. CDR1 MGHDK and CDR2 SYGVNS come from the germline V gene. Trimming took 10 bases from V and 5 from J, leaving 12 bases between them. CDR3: CAICQLDQPQHF. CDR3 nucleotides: TGTGCCATATGCCAGTTAGATCAGCCCCAGCATTTT.